This T cell receptor beta chain was captured in a study of control samples from healthy donors and cancer patients. The table came from immunoSEQ multiplex PCR; TCRdb's copy has only in-frame clones and leaves some out. The profile shows tens of thousands of clones, more than 75% of them singletons. The receptor's source is a woman in her sixties in good health. Sequencing was carried out using blood.

The CDR3 spells CASSSLGEQFF. In DNA, the CDR3 is TGTGCCAGCAGCTCGCTAGGTGAGCAGTTCTTC. This chain links TRBV11-3 with TRBJ2-1; D not certain. Trimming shortened V by 4 bases and J by 9 bases, and 7 bases separated the two germline ends. This CDR3 contains 11 residues. Germline loops: CDR1 SGHNT, CDR2 YENEEA.